Listed below are T cell receptor beta chains from one sample, sequenced in a study of T cells in Graves' hyperthyroidism and ophthalmopathy. TCRdb passed the multiplex PCR reads through MiXCR, listing each CDR3 protein once. The table lists hundreds of thousands of distinct CDR3 sequences, around 15% of them singletons, with roughly an eighth in the top ten. What was sequenced was blood. The receptor set was obtained from a man in his late teens or twenties with Graves' ophthalmopathy. CDR3s include the opening cysteine and the closing phenylalanine or tryptophan. Fields, in order: D gene, J gene, V gene, clone size, CDR3 DNA, CDR3 protein. A D gene is named only where the DNA matches it firmly. Only part of the rows carry a size: once, few, many, or a class if the clone is expanded.

d_call: -
j_call: TRBJ2-7
v_call: TRBV9
clone_size: -
cdr3_nt: TGTGCCAGCAGCGGGGTCCCTCCCTACGAGCAGTACTTC
cdr3_aa: CASSGVPPYEQYF

d_call: -
j_call: TRBJ1-1
v_call: TRBV7-9
clone_size: many
cdr3_nt: TGTGCCAGCTACCGGGACAACGGCGAAGCTTTCTTT
cdr3_aa: CASYRDNGEAFF

d_call: TRBD1
j_call: TRBJ1-4
v_call: TRBV9
clone_size: -
cdr3_nt: TGTGCCAGCAGCTCGGGACAGGGTTTTGAAAAACTGTTTTTT
cdr3_aa: CASSSGQGFEKLFF

d_call: -
j_call: TRBJ2-3
v_call: TRBV6-1
clone_size: many
cdr3_nt: TGTGCCAGCAGTCTTCTTTTTAGCACAGATACGCAGTATTTT
cdr3_aa: CASSLLFSTDTQYF

d_call: TRBD1
j_call: TRBJ2-7
v_call: TRBV29-1
clone_size: many
cdr3_nt: TGCAGCGCCACGATGACAGGGCCCCTCGAGCAGTACTTC
cdr3_aa: CSATMTGPLEQYF

d_call: TRBD2
j_call: TRBJ2-3
v_call: TRBV11-2
clone_size: -
cdr3_nt: TGTGCCAGCAGCTCCAGGACTAGCGGGGCAGATACGCAGTATTTT
cdr3_aa: CASSSRTSGADTQYF

d_call: -
j_call: TRBJ2-7
v_call: TRBV4-1
clone_size: -
cdr3_nt: TGCGCCAGCAGCCAAGTAGGTCCCCACTACGAGCAGTACTTC
cdr3_aa: CASSQVGPHYEQYF

d_call: -
j_call: TRBJ1-4
v_call: TRBV6-2/TRBV6-3
clone_size: -
cdr3_nt: TGTGCCAGCAAGCAGACGGCGTACAATGAAAAACTGTTTTTT
cdr3_aa: CASKQTAYNEKLFF

d_call: TRBD2
j_call: TRBJ2-5
v_call: TRBV6-2/TRBV6-3
clone_size: few
cdr3_nt: TGTGCCAGCAGCTACGGGGGGTGGGAGACCCAGTACTTC
cdr3_aa: CASSYGGWETQYF

d_call: -
j_call: TRBJ2-5
v_call: TRBV20-1
clone_size: many
cdr3_nt: TGCAGTGCTGCAGGGTTGGGCGAGACCCAGTACTTC
cdr3_aa: CSAAGLGETQYF

d_call: -
j_call: TRBJ2-7
v_call: TRBV25-1
clone_size: many
cdr3_nt: TGTGCCAGCAGTGGTGAGGGGGAGGTGTACGAGCAGTACTTC
cdr3_aa: CASSGEGEVYEQYF